Presented here are 15 T cell receptor beta chains from one specimen sequenced in a study of T cells in Graves' hyperthyroidism and ophthalmopathy. It was RNA transcripts that yielded the amplified TCR beta CDR3 regions. The study used the HTBI primer set for a first-round RT-PCR of the TCR CDR3. TCRdb reprocessed the multiplex PCR reads with MiXCR, giving one entry per CDR3 protein. Seen here are about 280,000 distinct CDR3 sequences, 25% to 30% observed once, and the top ten hold 20% to 30%. The sequenced sample consisted of blood. These TCRs come from a man aged 35 to 55 with Graves' hyperthyroidism that later progressed to Graves' ophthalmopathy.

In its sample, this clonotype was seen many times. CDR3 protein: CSANIGGGGNQPQHF. The CDR3 DNA reads as TGCAGTGCAAATATAGGGGGGGGTGGCAATCAGCCCCAGCATTTT. V gene TRBV20-1 combines with J gene TRBJ1-5; possibly TRBD1 for D (6 bases). V was pared by 6 bases and J by 2 bases, with 17 bases between. Germline V gene data show CDR1 as DFQATT and CDR2 as SNEGSKA (reference sequence). CDR3 length equals 15 residues.

At least ten counts were recorded for this clonotype. The V gene is TRBV19, the J gene TRBJ2-5; D possibly corresponds to TRBD1 (6 bases). Germline CDR1 LNHDA, CDR2 SQIVND (reference sequence). The CDR3 loop spans 13 amino acids. Trimming pared 3 bases from V and 4 bases from J, leaving 9 bases between. The CDR3 region is CASSIGQRETQYF. In DNA form, the CDR3 reads TGTGCCAGTAGTATTGGACAGCGAGAGACCCAGTACTTC. Full variable domain (missing parts from reference TRBV19 and TRBJ2-5): DGGITQSPKYLFRKEGQNVTLSCEQNLNHDAMYWYRQDPGQGLRLIYYSQIVNDFQKGDIAEGYSVSREKKESFPLTVTSAQKNPTAFYLCASSIGQRETQYFGPGTRLLVL.

The chain employs TRBV6-2 or TRBV6-3 and TRBJ2-7, with 8 nucleotides matching TRBD2. Germline loops: CDR1 MNHEY, CDR2 SVGEGT. The CDR3 is 14 residues long. V shed 7 bases, J shed 4 bases, and the junction held 9 bases outside the gene matches. The CDR3 DNA follows: TGTGCCAGCAAGGAAGCGGGAGAGGTGTACGAGCAGTACTTC. Translated: CASKEAGEVYEQYF.

This clonotype was recorded at least ten times. This rearrangement joins TRBV6-4 to TRBJ1-1; 7 bases fit TRBD1. Germline loops: CDR1 MRHNA, CDR2 SNTAGT. V shed 6 bases and J 3 bases; nucleotides not matched to a gene: 4. CDR3 length equals 13 residues. The CDR3 DNA is TGTGCCAGCAGAAGTCAGGGGGACACTGAAGCTTTCTTT. This translates into CASRSQGDTEAFF.

The chain joins TRBV28 to TRBJ1-2, with a weak D call TRBD1 (6 bases). Germline CDR1 is MDHEN and CDR2 is SYDVKM. This CDR3 is built from 14 residues. V was cut by 5 bases and J by 6 bases, with 16 bases left in between. The CDR3 DNA follows: TGTGCCAGCAGTCTGCCCAGGGGCTCGGATGGCTACACCTTC. Encoded protein: CASSLPRGSDGYTF.

This clonotype was seen repeatedly, ten times or more. The chain is built from TRBV5-1 and TRBJ2-7; 11 positions match TRBD2. The germline CDR1 and CDR2 sequences are SGHRS and YFSETQ. The CDR3 sequence is 14 residues long. Losses at the gene ends were 4 bases for V and 6 bases for J; bases not matched to a gene: 6. The CDR3 DNA sequence: TGCGCCAGCAGCCACCAGCTAGCGGGAGGCGAGCAGTACTTC. Translation: CASSHQLAGGEQYF.

This clonotype showed up many times. The gene calls are TRBV20-1 and TRBJ2-7; D uncertain. The ends were cut back, 0 bases at V and 6 bases at J, with 12 bases in the middle. The CDR3 covers 13 residues. Per germline, CDR1 DFQATT and CDR2 SNEGSKA (reference sequence). CDR3 protein: CSARDRYGFEQYF. The CDR3 DNA follows: TGCAGTGCTAGAGATAGGTACGGGTTCGAGCAGTACTTC.

This clonotype came up once. The rearrangement uses TRBV20-1 and TRBJ2-5; TRBD1 agrees at 8 bases. Germline CDR1 is DFQATT and CDR2 is SNEGSKA (reference sequence). The CDR3 contains 12 residues. V lost 6 bases, J lost 4 bases, and 4 bases stayed unmatched. CDR3 loop: CSARGLGETQYF. In DNA form, the CDR3 reads TGCAGTGCCAGGGGGCTTGGAGAGACCCAGTACTTC.

This clonotype showed up many times. The chain employs TRBV11-1 and TRBJ1-1; tentative D call: TRBD1 (6 bases). Germline values: CDR1 SGHAT, CDR2 FQDESV (reference sequence). This CDR3 comprises 13 residues. Between the trimmed V and J ends, which lost 4 bases and 11 bases, there was a span of 17 bases. CDR3 sequence (DNA): TGTGCCAGCAGCTCCCGGGACACAAAAACGGCTTTCTTT. Residues: CASSSRDTKTAFF.

This clonotype was observed at least ten times. The genes are TRBV6-1 and TRBJ1-1; maybe TRBD1 (5 bases). Trimming took 0 bases from V and 3 from J, leaving 5 bases between them. Germline V gene lookup returns CDR1 MNHNS and CDR2 SASEGT. The CDR3 totals 13 residues. CDR3 sequence reads: CASSEAGHTEAFF. CDR3 coding DNA: TGTGCCAGCAGTGAAGCGGGGCACACTGAAGCTTTCTTT.

This clonotype was counted ten times or more. The chain employs TRBV29-1 and TRBJ1-2, with TRBD1 identical over 10 bases. This CDR3 has 11 amino acids. The J segment lost 7 bases and the V segment lost 6 bases, leaving 2 bases of the junction unmatched. Per germline, CDR1 SQVTM and CDR2 ANQGSEA. In DNA form, the CDR3 reads TGCAGCGTCGGACAGGGGGGTGGCTACACCTTC. Amino acids: CSVGQGGGYTF.

This clonotype was detected many times. This rearrangement joins TRBV11-1 to TRBJ2-7; TRBD2 is a possible D gene (6 bases). The V gene's germline CDR1 is SGHAT and CDR2 FQDESV (reference sequence). Trimming removed 5 bases at V and 0 bases at J, with 17 bases between. The CDR3 has 16 residues. CDR3: CASSRLGLPSSYEQYF. In DNA, the CDR3 is TGTGCCAGCAGCCGATTGGGACTTCCGAGCTCCTACGAGCAGTACTTC.

This clonotype was seen ten or more times. The gene calls are TRBV29-1 and TRBJ2-5; D uncertain. V was cut by 6 bases and J by 1 base, with 9 bases left in between. The CDR3 covers 12 residues. Germline V gives CDR1 SQVTM, CDR2 ANQGSEA. CDR3 sequence: CSVRTIQETQYF. CDR3 DNA sequence: TGCAGCGTCCGGACGATCCAAGAGACCCAGTACTTC.

This clonotype has at least ten counts. The chain couples TRBV30 to TRBJ2-7; no clear D. Germline lookup yields CDR1 GTSNPN and CDR2 SVGIG (reference sequence). This CDR3 is built from 12 residues. V lost 3 bases and J 0 bases, leaving 6 bases between the germline ends. This CDR3 reads CAWRPSSYEQYF. CDR3 in DNA: TGTGCCTGGAGGCCGAGCTCCTACGAGCAGTACTTC.

This clonotype was seen at least ten times. The rearrangement links TRBV2 to TRBJ2-5; 10 bases are a match to TRBD2. This CDR3 has 15 amino acids. J gave up 4 bases and V 8 bases, and 10 bases lay outside the gene matches. CDR1 SNHLY and CDR2 FYNNEI come from the germline V gene. The CDR3 loop is CASGPSGSRVETQYF. DNA of the CDR3: TGTGCCAGCGGACCTAGCGGGAGTCGGGTAGAGACCCAGTACTTC. The whole variable domain, remainder taken from reference TRBV2 and TRBJ2-5, is EPEVTQTPSHQVTQMGQEVILRCVPISNHLYFYWYRQILGQKVEFLVSFYNNEISEKSEIFDDQFSVERPDGSNFTLKIRSTKLEDSAMYFCASGPSGSRVETQYFGPGTRLLVL.